Listed below are T cell receptor beta chains from one sample, sequenced in a study of blood T cell repertoires in COVID-19. The protocol was immunoSEQ multiplex PCR, while the TCRdb copy is restricted to in-frame clones and leaves out a portion. The sample consists of 100,000 or so clones, roughly three quarters of them appearing once. Sequencing used peripheral blood. Receptors were obtained from a human donor in a cohort sampled during active COVID-19. Both conserved end residues are part of each CDR3. A D gene is named only where the DNA matches it firmly. Size is stated for part of the rows, as once, few or many counts, or as a class when the clone is expanded.

j_call: TRBJ2-3; clone_size: few; v_call: TRBV28; d_call: .; cdr3_length: 15; cdr3_nt: TGTGCCAGCACCACCGGGGGCAGCGGGGCAGATACGCAGTATTTT; cdr3_aa: CASTTGGSGADTQYF
j_call: TRBJ1-2; clone_size: once; v_call: TRBV5-1; d_call: .; cdr3_length: 14; cdr3_nt: TGCGCCAGCAGCTTGGAGCAGGGAGGCTATGGCTACACCTTC; cdr3_aa: CASSLEQGGYGYTF
j_call: TRBJ2-7; clone_size: .; v_call: TRBV29-1; d_call: TRBD2; cdr3_length: 14; cdr3_nt: TGCAGCGTTGCGGGGGGGCAGGGGACCTACGAGCAGTACTTC; cdr3_aa: CSVAGGQGTYEQYF
j_call: TRBJ2-7; clone_size: .; v_call: TRBV13; d_call: .; cdr3_length: 14; cdr3_nt: TGTGCCAGCAGCTTAGGGGGGGCAGCCTACGAGCAGTACTTC; cdr3_aa: CASSLGGAAYEQYF
j_call: TRBJ1-5; clone_size: .; v_call: TRBV2; d_call: .; cdr3_length: 14; cdr3_nt: TGTGCCAGCAGTGCCGGGACTTCGAATCAGCCCCAGCATTTT; cdr3_aa: CASSAGTSNQPQHF
j_call: TRBJ2-5; clone_size: .; v_call: TRBV9; d_call: TRBD2; cdr3_length: 15; cdr3_nt: TGTGCCAGCAGCGTAGCACCAGCGGGGGGAGAGACCCAGTACTTC; cdr3_aa: CASSVAPAGGETQYF
j_call: TRBJ2-2; clone_size: few; v_call: TRBV10-3; d_call: TRBD2; cdr3_length: 17; cdr3_nt: TGTGCCATCAGTGCCCCCCCGCTAGCGGGAGAGGTAGGGGAGCTGTTTTTT; cdr3_aa: CAISAPPLAGEVGELFF
j_call: TRBJ2-3; clone_size: .; v_call: TRBV7-2; d_call: TRBD2; cdr3_length: 18; cdr3_nt: TGTGCCAGCAGCGCCGGACTAGCGGGTCGCCGGTACGCAGATACGCAGTATTTT; cdr3_aa: CASSAGLAGRRYADTQYF
j_call: TRBJ2-5; clone_size: .; v_call: TRBV3-1/TRBV3-2; d_call: .; cdr3_length: 14; cdr3_nt: TGTGCCAGCAGCCAAGCCGCTACCCAAGAGACCCAGTACTTC; cdr3_aa: CASSQAATQETQYF
j_call: TRBJ1-1; clone_size: .; v_call: TRBV6-5; d_call: .; cdr3_length: 16; cdr3_nt: TGTGCCAGCAGTTACGCCTTTCTGGGGGCGCGGACTGAAGCTTTCTTT; cdr3_aa: CASSYAFLGARTEAFF
j_call: TRBJ1-5; clone_size: .; v_call: TRBV5-1; d_call: .; cdr3_length: 17; cdr3_nt: TGCGCCAGCAGCTTGGCACCCCAGGGTTCAAGCAATCAGCCCCAGCATTTT; cdr3_aa: CASSLAPQGSSNQPQHF
j_call: TRBJ2-3; clone_size: .; v_call: TRBV19; d_call: TRBD2; cdr3_length: 14; cdr3_nt: TGTGCCAGTAGTGTCGGCGGGGGAACAGATACGCAGTATTTT; cdr3_aa: CASSVGGGTDTQYF
j_call: TRBJ2-7; clone_size: .; v_call: TRBV29-1; d_call: TRBD2; cdr3_length: 15; cdr3_nt: TGCAGCGTTGATCTGTTGCCTAGCGGGAGCCACGAGCAGTACTTC; cdr3_aa: CSVDLLPSGSHEQYF
j_call: TRBJ2-7; clone_size: .; v_call: TRBV6-1; d_call: TRBD2; cdr3_length: 16; cdr3_nt: TGTGCCAGCAGTGAAGCTAGCAGCGGGAGTAGGTACGAGCAGTACTTC; cdr3_aa: CASSEASSGSRYEQYF
j_call: TRBJ1-4; clone_size: medium-sized; v_call: TRBV3-1/TRBV3-2; d_call: .; cdr3_length: 14; cdr3_nt: TGTGCCAGCAGCCAAGATGCGCGGGGAGAAAAACTGTTTTTT; cdr3_aa: CASSQDARGEKLFF
j_call: TRBJ2-1; clone_size: .; v_call: TRBV5-4; d_call: TRBD2; cdr3_length: 15; cdr3_nt: TGTGCCAGCAGCCCGGGAGGCGGGAGGGCTAATGAGCAGTTCTTC; cdr3_aa: CASSPGGGRANEQFF
j_call: TRBJ2-3; clone_size: .; v_call: TRBV24-1; d_call: TRBD2; cdr3_length: 15; cdr3_nt: TGTGCCACCAGTGCCCCCGGGAGGAACACAGATACGCAGTATTTT; cdr3_aa: CATSAPGRNTDTQYF
j_call: TRBJ2-7; clone_size: few; v_call: TRBV7-2; d_call: TRBD2; cdr3_length: 15; cdr3_nt: TGTGCCAGCACATACCATACTAGCGGAGCCTACGAGCAGTACTTC; cdr3_aa: CASTYHTSGAYEQYF
j_call: TRBJ2-1; clone_size: .; v_call: TRBV6-5; d_call: .; cdr3_length: 15; cdr3_nt: TGTGCCAGCAGTCTAGGAGGGAATTTTGGCAATGAGCAGTTCTTC; cdr3_aa: CASSLGGNFGNEQFF
j_call: TRBJ1-2; clone_size: .; v_call: TRBV9; d_call: .; cdr3_length: 14; cdr3_nt: TGTGCCAGCAGCGCACTGGGGCAGTCCTATGGCTACACCTTC; cdr3_aa: CASSALGQSYGYTF
j_call: TRBJ2-7; clone_size: .; v_call: TRBV2; d_call: TRBD2; cdr3_length: 13; cdr3_nt: TGTGCCAGCTTCAGCGGGAGGGCCGCGGAGCAGTACTTC; cdr3_aa: CASFSGRAAEQYF
j_call: TRBJ2-7; clone_size: .; v_call: TRBV3-1/TRBV3-2; d_call: TRBD2; cdr3_length: 14; cdr3_nt: TGTGCCAGCAGCTTGACTAGCGCTACCTACGAGCAGTACTTC; cdr3_aa: CASSLTSATYEQYF
j_call: TRBJ1-4; clone_size: .; v_call: TRBV15; d_call: .; cdr3_length: 16; cdr3_nt: TGTGCCACCAGCAGAGATCGGGGGACAACTAATGAAAAACTGTTTTTT; cdr3_aa: CATSRDRGTTNEKLFF
j_call: TRBJ2-5; clone_size: .; v_call: TRBV2; d_call: TRBD2; cdr3_length: 14; cdr3_nt: TGTGCCAGAGGGGGGCTAGCGGGGCAAGAGACCCAGTACTTC; cdr3_aa: CARGGLAGQETQYF
j_call: TRBJ2-3; clone_size: few; v_call: TRBV12-5; d_call: .; cdr3_length: 16; cdr3_nt: TGTGCTAGTGGTTTGGCACAGGGGACTGGCACAGATACGCAGTATTTT; cdr3_aa: CASGLAQGTGTDTQYF
j_call: TRBJ2-3; clone_size: few; v_call: TRBV6-5; d_call: .; cdr3_length: 14; cdr3_nt: TGTGCCAGCAGTAACAGGGTTAGCACAGATACGCAGTATTTT; cdr3_aa: CASSNRVSTDTQYF
j_call: TRBJ1-1; clone_size: .; v_call: TRBV7-2; d_call: TRBD1; cdr3_length: 13; cdr3_nt: TGTGCCAGCAGCGCCGGGGACAGAACTGAAGCTTTCTTT; cdr3_aa: CASSAGDRTEAFF
j_call: TRBJ2-7; clone_size: .; v_call: TRBV6-5; d_call: TRBD1; cdr3_length: 14; cdr3_nt: TGTGCCAGCAGAAGTTGGACAGGGAATTACGAGCAGTACTTC; cdr3_aa: CASRSWTGNYEQYF
j_call: TRBJ2-4; clone_size: .; v_call: TRBV4-3; d_call: TRBD2; cdr3_length: 22; cdr3_nt: TGCGCCAGCAGCCAAGATAGAGGGAGTAGCGGGAGGGGGAGGGAGGTCAAAAACATTCAGTACTTC; cdr3_aa: CASSQDRGSSGRGREVKNIQYF
j_call: TRBJ2-7; clone_size: .; v_call: TRBV2; d_call: .; cdr3_length: 11; cdr3_nt: TGTGCCAGCAGCAGGGACAACGAGCAGTACTTC; cdr3_aa: CASSRDNEQYF
j_call: TRBJ2-3; clone_size: few; v_call: TRBV28; d_call: TRBD1; cdr3_length: 18; cdr3_nt: TGTGCCAGCAGCCCTTACAGGACCGGGACAGGGCCCACAGATACGCAGTATTTT; cdr3_aa: CASSPYRTGTGPTDTQYF
j_call: TRBJ1-4; clone_size: .; v_call: TRBV5-1; d_call: .; cdr3_length: 14; cdr3_nt: TGCGCCAGCAGCTTGGGGCAGTTTAATGAAAAACTGTTTTTT; cdr3_aa: CASSLGQFNEKLFF